The 9 T cell receptor beta chains given below trace back to one sample, sequenced in a study of T cells in Graves' hyperthyroidism and ophthalmopathy. Amplification targeted TCR beta CDR3 regions from RNA transcripts. Initially, a first-round RT-PCR of the TCR CDR3 employed the HTBI primer set. Using its own MiXCR run on the multiplex PCR reads, TCRdb lists one record per CDR3 protein. The table shows hundreds of thousands of distinct CDR3 sequences, with roughly 14% occurring only once. The specimen sequenced was blood. Receptor source: a woman aged 40 to 55 with Graves' ophthalmopathy.

At least ten counts were recorded for this clonotype. The J gene is TRBJ1-1, the V gene TRBV7-8, with D possibly being TRBD1 (5 bases). Between the trimmed V and J ends, which lost 3 bases and 5 bases, there was a span of 16 bases. Germline lookup yields CDR1 SGHVS and CDR2 FQNEAQ. The CDR3 covers 15 residues. CDR3 sequence (DNA): TGTGCCAGCAGCTTTGGGCTTCCCGGGGGGACTGAAGCTTTCTTT. Its protein is CASSFGLPGGTEAFF.

This clonotype was found many times. The genes are TRBV20-1 and TRBJ2-5, with D possibly matching TRBD2 (7 bases). Germline V gene data show CDR1 as DFQATT and CDR2 as SNEGSKA (reference sequence). This CDR3 is 15 amino acids long. Trimming took 5 bases from V and 2 from J, leaving 18 bases between them. CDR3 bases: TGCAGTGCTCCTGGGGGGGCCTGGGTGCAAGAGACCCAGTACTTC. As protein: CSAPGGAWVQETQYF.

This clonotype was observed many times. The chain links TRBV28 to TRBJ2-7, with 7 bases identical to TRBD1. V shed 4 bases and J 3 bases; nucleotides not matched to a gene: 9. The CDR3 loop spans 15 amino acids. Germline V gene data show CDR1 as MDHEN and CDR2 as SYDVKM. Written as DNA, the CDR3 is TGTGCCAGCAGTTCGCCCACAGGGGCCAGCTACGAGCAGTACTTC. As protein: CASSSPTGASYEQYF.

This clonotype was seen at least ten times. This rearrangement joins TRBV6-5 to TRBJ2-5, with TRBD2 as a possible D gene (6 bases). V lost 6 bases, J lost 5 bases, and 22 bases lay in between. This CDR3 is built from 16 residues. CDR1 and CDR2 from the germline V gene are MNHEY and SVGAGI. As DNA, the CDR3 is TGTGCCAGCAGCCGCGCCGGCGGGATCCCCCGGGAGACCCAGTACTTC. Its translation is CASSRAGGIPRETQYF.

The J gene is TRBJ2-2, the V gene TRBV5-1; D call uncertain. This CDR3 contains 15 residues. CDR1 is SGHRS, CDR2 YFSETQ, per germline. V was shortened by 4 bases and J by 2 bases, with 12 bases between the two germline ends. The CDR3, as DNA: TGCGCCAGCAGCGTCGACCGGACCAACACCGGGGAGCTGTTTTTT. Translated: CASSVDRTNTGELFF.

This chain links TRBV12-3 or TRBV12-4 with TRBJ2-2, with TRBD2 identical over 11 bases. V shed 2 bases, J shed 4 bases, and the junction held 9 bases outside the gene matches. The CDR3 is made up of 18 amino acids. The CDR3 sequence: CASSLLLAGGRGTGELFF. The CDR3 DNA is TGTGCCAGCAGTTTACTCCTAGCGGGAGGACGCGGCACCGGGGAGCTGTTTTTT.

This clonotype was recorded many times. This chain links TRBV27 with TRBJ1-1, with 8 bases aligning to TRBD1. CDR1 and CDR2 (germline): MNHEY, SMNVEV (reference sequence). The V gene end was trimmed by 3 bases and the J gene end by 5 bases; junction bases not matched to a gene: 11. The CDR3 runs 16 residues. The CDR3 DNA reads TGTGCCAGCAGTTTCGGGCCAAGACAGGGGAGAACTGAAGCTTTCTTT. Protein sequence: CASSFGPRQGRTEAFF.

This clonotype was seen repeatedly, ten times or more. The chain links TRBV12-3 or TRBV12-4 to TRBJ2-7; the match to TRBD1 covers 7 bases. J gave up 7 bases and V 2 bases, and 8 bases lay outside the gene matches. The CDR3 runs 14 residues. CDR3 nucleotides: TGTGCCAGCAGTTTACAGGGGGAGTTTAAGGAGCAGTACTTC. This sequence encodes CASSLQGEFKEQYF.

This chain joins TRBV18 and TRBJ1-5; D gene uncertain. Deletions cut 2 bases from V and 0 bases from J, with 14 bases between. Germline V CDR1 and CDR2: KGHSH, LQKENI. The CDR3 is 17 amino acids. DNA of the CDR3: TGTGCCAGCTCACCAAGAGGGCTCGGTGTTAGCAATCAGCCCCAGCATTTT. It translates to CASSPRGLGVSNQPQHF.